The present TCR beta chain was sequenced within a study of early T cells in non-severe SARS-CoV-2 infection. Study details: The chains were unpaired, and the sequenced material was bulk RNA from unsorted whole blood.

The TCR library protocol was used to attach unique molecular identifiers. These identifiers were attached to individual cDNA molecules. TCRdb reprocessed the 5' RACE reads with MiXCR, giving one entry per CDR3 protein. The profile covers about 49,000 distinct CDR3 sequences, with about 6.3% appearing a single time and roughly 2.8% taken by the ten largest. Germline CDR1 is SGHAT and CDR2 is FQNNGV. The CDR3 sequence is 14 residues long. V shed 3 bases and J shed 6 bases, with 15 bases lying between them. The sample consisted of whole blood, taken at baseline. The chain recombines TRBV11-2 with TRBJ2-7; either TRBD1 or TRBD2 may supply D (6 bases each). The TCR was taken from an adult who was a healthcare worker with PCR-confirmed SARS-CoV-2 infection or an uninfected control (not recorded which). The CDR3 loop reads CASSLGGAPVEQYF. CDR3 DNA: TGTGCCAGCAGCTTGGGGGGCGCTCCAGTCGAGCAGTACTTC.